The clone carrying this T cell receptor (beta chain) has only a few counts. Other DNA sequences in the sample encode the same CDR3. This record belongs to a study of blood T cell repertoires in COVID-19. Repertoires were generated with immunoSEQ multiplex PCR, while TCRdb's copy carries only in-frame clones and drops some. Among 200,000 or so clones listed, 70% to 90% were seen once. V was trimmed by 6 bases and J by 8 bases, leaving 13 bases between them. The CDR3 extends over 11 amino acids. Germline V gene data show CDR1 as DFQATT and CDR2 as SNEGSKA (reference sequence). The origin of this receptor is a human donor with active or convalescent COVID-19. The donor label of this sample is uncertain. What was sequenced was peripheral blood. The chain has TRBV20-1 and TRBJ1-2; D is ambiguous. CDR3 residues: CSAPSARGYTF. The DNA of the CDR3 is TGCAGTGCCCCATCCGCCCGGGGCTACACCTTC.